The 28 T cell receptor beta chains presented below share a single source sample, sequenced in a study of T cells in Graves' hyperthyroidism and ophthalmopathy. Amplified TCR beta CDR3 regions came from RNA transcripts. The primer set for the first-round RT-PCR of the TCR CDR3 was HTBI. TCRdb independently ran MiXCR on the multiplex PCR reads; one entry per CDR3 protein. The sample holds hundreds of thousands of distinct CDR3 sequences, roughly 20% seen once. Sequenced sample: blood. Source of these receptors: a man aged 30-40 years with Graves' ophthalmopathy.

Only a few counts were recorded for this clonotype. The chain recombines TRBV30 with TRBJ2-7; 11 nucleotides align to TRBD2. The germline gives CDR1 GTSNPN, CDR2 SVGIG (reference sequence). CDR3 length: 17 amino acids. Losses at the gene ends were 5 bases for V and 2 bases for J; bases not matched to a gene: 14. In DNA form, the CDR3 reads TGTGCCTGGGACGCCGGGCTAACTAGCGGGAGAACCTACGAGCAGTACTTC. This translates into CAWDAGLTSGRTYEQYF.

This clonotype has a handful of counts. This chain joins TRBV5-1 and TRBJ2-5; D may match TRBD1 or TRBD2 (5 bases each). V was trimmed by 0 bases and J by 8 bases, leaving 20 bases between them. Per the germline V gene, CDR1 is SGHRS and CDR2 is YFSETQ. The CDR3 extends over 16 amino acids. CDR3 in DNA: TGCGCCAGCAGCTTGGCCGTCCGGGACGCTGAAGGCACCCAGTACTTC. The encoded protein is CASSLAVRDAEGTQYF.

This clonotype showed up just a few times. The V and J genes are TRBV3-1 and TRBJ1-3; 8 positions agree with TRBD1. J lost 3 bases, V lost 4 bases, and 5 bases had no gene match. Germline-derived CDR1 and CDR2 are LGHDT and YNNKEL (reference sequence). This CDR3 is built from 15 residues. The CDR3 DNA follows: TGTGCCAGCAGCCTCACAGGGGGATTTGGAAACACCATATATTTT. This gives the protein CASSLTGGFGNTIYF.

The table lists this clonotype with many counts. The rearrangement uses TRBV12-3 or TRBV12-4 and TRBJ1-5, with 11 bases matching TRBD1. This CDR3 region has 15 residues. After removal of 6 bases from V and 6 bases from J, the junction contained 7 bases not matched to a gene. Here the CDR3 reads CASSLGQGESQPQHF. CDR3 nucleotides: TGTGCCAGCAGCCTGGGACAGGGGGAAAGTCAGCCCCAGCATTTT.

This clonotype was seen just once. The chain is built from TRBV12-3 or TRBV12-4 and TRBJ2-3, with D possibly being TRBD2 (6 bases). The CDR3 covers 15 residues. Trimming took off 3 bases at V and 1 base at J, with 11 bases between the two ends. This CDR3 reads CASSFGGMRTDTQYF. CDR3 nucleotide sequence: TGTGCCAGCAGTTTCGGCGGGATGCGCACAGATACGCAGTATTTT.

This clonotype was seen at least ten times. The rearrangement links TRBV7-8 to TRBJ1-5; maybe TRBD1 (5 bases). Germline V CDR1 and CDR2: SGHVS, FQNEAQ. The CDR3 runs to 15 residues. Trimming left V 5 bases short and J 6 bases short, with 17 bases between. DNA for the CDR3: TGTGCCAGCAGCCCCCGCCCCCTCGGGACTCAGCCCCAGCATTTT. Translating gives CASSPRPLGTQPQHF.

In this sample, this clonotype turned up many times. V gene TRBV6-1 combines with J gene TRBJ2-1; 10 bases fit TRBD2. With 5 bases clipped from V and 5 bases from J, the junction kept 9 bases outside the gene matches. This CDR3 has 16 amino acids. CDR1 and CDR2 from the germline V gene are MNHNS and SASEGT. The CDR3 DNA reads TGTGCCAGCAGTACCGGGGGGGGACTAGCGAACAATGAGCAGTTCTTC. It encodes CASSTGGGLANNEQFF.

This clonotype was observed at least ten times. This chain joins TRBV27 and TRBJ2-1, with 7 bases fitting TRBD1. Germline V gene data show CDR1 as MNHEY and CDR2 as SMNVEV (reference sequence). The CDR3 is 14 amino acids. V dropped 8 bases and J dropped 3; count of bases not matched to a gene: 7. CDR3 protein: CASQQGWSYNEQFF. DNA for the CDR3: TGTGCCAGCCAACAGGGGTGGAGCTACAATGAGCAGTTCTTC.

J is TRBJ2-2 and V is TRBV13, with 7 bases matching TRBD1. After removal of 5 bases from V and 6 bases from J, the junction contained 9 bases not matched to a gene. This CDR3 comprises 15 residues. From germline, CDR1 is PRHDT and CDR2 FYEKMQ (reference sequence). This CDR3 reads CASSGRDRVAGELFF. The CDR3 DNA is TGTGCCAGCAGCGGCCGAGACAGGGTCGCCGGGGAGCTGTTTTTT.

This clonotype appeared once. The chain is built from TRBV6-1 and TRBJ1-5; D is ambiguous. The CDR3 has 16 amino acids. Germline lookup yields CDR1 MNHNS and CDR2 SASEGT. Trimming shortened V by 1 base and J by 6 bases, and 16 bases separated the two germline ends. The CDR3 DNA follows: TGTGCCAGCAGTGAAGGCCCATCTCCACCATCTCAGCCCCAGCATTTT. It is translated as CASSEGPSPPSQPQHF.

Points on this clonotype: This may be a read error: a much more frequent sequence differs by one nucleotide. V and J are TRBV28 and TRBJ1-1, with 9 bases lining up with TRBD1. The CDR3 has 16 residues. Germline V gives CDR1 MDHEN, CDR2 SYDVKM. Germline trimming cut 6 bases from V and 1 base from J; bases unmatched to any gene: 9. The CDR3 sequence is CASRRGQGVTNTEAFF. The CDR3 DNA sequence: TGTGCCAGCAGACGGGGACAGGGCGTTACGAACACTGAAGCTTTCTTT.

The chain joins TRBV28 to TRBJ2-7; possibly TRBD2 for D (6 bases). The CDR3 covers 13 residues. Between the trimmed V and J ends, which lost 6 bases and 3 bases, there was a span of 12 bases. CDR1 MDHEN and CDR2 SYDVKM come from the germline V gene. CDR3 in DNA: TGTGCCAGCAGGGAGGGCTGGAACTACGAGCAGTACTTC. This codes for CASREGWNYEQYF.

The chain has TRBV11-2 and TRBJ2-5; D possibly uses TRBD1 or TRBD2 (5 bases each). The CDR3 runs to 15 residues. From germline, CDR1 is SGHAT and CDR2 FQNNGV. Between the trimmed V and J ends, which lost 4 bases and 2 bases, there was a span of 14 bases. CDR3 residues: CASSSTGRLQETQYF. DNA for the CDR3: TGTGCCAGCAGCTCCACGGGACGGTTACAAGAGACCCAGTACTTC.

This clonotype came up a few times. DNA for the CDR3: TGTGCCAGCAGCTTACAGGGCGGGAACACCTACAATGAGCAGTTCTTC. This encodes CASSLQGGNTYNEQFF. The rearrangement uses TRBV7-3 and TRBJ2-1, with D tentatively TRBD2 (6 bases). Looked up from germline, CDR1 is SGHTA and CDR2 is FQGTGA. V was clipped by 2 bases and J by 2 bases, with 13 bases between them. This CDR3 spans 16 amino acids. Filled out from reference TRBV7-3 and TRBJ2-1, the complete variable domain reads GAGVSQTPSNKVTEKGKYVELRCDPISGHTALYWYRQSLGQGPEFLIYFQGTGAADDSGLPNDRFFAVRPEGSVSTLKIQRTERGDSAVYLCASSLQGGNTYNEQFFGPGTRLTVL.

This clonotype was observed at least ten times. The gene calls are TRBV28 and TRBJ1-5, with 11 bases identical to TRBD1. Germline lookup yields CDR1 MDHEN and CDR2 SYDVKM. The CDR3 runs 20 residues. V shed 7 bases and J 0 bases; nucleotides not matched to a gene: 17. CDR3 residues: CASTDKGGTGGTYSNQPQHF. The CDR3 nucleotides read TGTGCCAGCACTGACAAGGGGGGGACAGGGGGAACATATAGCAATCAGCCCCAGCATTTT. The full variable domain, its missing parts supplied by reference TRBV28 and TRBJ1-5, is DVKVTQSSRYLVKRTGEKVFLECVQDMDHENMFWYRQDPGLGLRLIYFSYDVKMKEKGDIPEGYSVSREKKERFSLILESASTNQTSMYLCASTDKGGTGGTYSNQPQHFGDGTRLSIL.

At least ten counts were recorded for this clonotype. The chain links TRBV2 to TRBJ2-1; 11 bases line up with TRBD2. CDR1 and CDR2 from the germline V gene are SNHLY and FYNNEI. The CDR3 totals 20 residues. V trimming: 3 bases; J trimming: 0 bases; junction bases outside the gene matches: 13. The CDR3 DNA reads TGTGCCAGCAGTGAGCCGGGAGTAGCGGGAGGGCCGAGCTCCTACAATGAGCAGTTCTTC. Residues: CASSEPGVAGGPSSYNEQFF.

The chain combines TRBV4-1 with TRBJ2-7; 10 bases match TRBD2. The CDR3 covers 15 residues. The trim removed 4 bases at V and 5 bases at J, leaving 8 bases unmatched. Germline V CDR1 and CDR2: MGHRA, YSYEKL. The CDR3 DNA reads as TGCGCCAGCAGCCTCCTCCTAGCGGGAGACAACGAGCAGTACTTC. Its protein is CASSLLLAGDNEQYF.

This clonotype was picked up many times. J is TRBJ1-1 and V is TRBV5-1, with 8 bases that match TRBD1. The length of the CDR3 is 17 residues. V dropped 0 bases and J dropped 4; count of bases not matched to a gene: 11. CDR1 is SGHRS, CDR2 YFSETQ, per germline. CDR3 amino acids: CASSLAVQGAWVTEAFF. As DNA, the CDR3 is TGCGCCAGCAGCTTGGCCGTTCAGGGGGCCTGGGTCACTGAAGCTTTCTTT.

This clonotype has ten or more counts. CDR3 nucleotide sequence: TGTGCCAGCAGTCTCACTGGGGGCGACGTGAATGAGCAGTTCTTC. Residues: CASSLTGGDVNEQFF. The chain has TRBV6-1 and TRBJ2-1; possible D gene TRBD1, 6 bases. Germline V gene sequence: CDR1 MNHNS, CDR2 SASEGT. This CDR3 region has 15 residues. Trimming removed 5 bases at V and 7 bases at J, with 18 bases between.

This sequence joins TRBV3-1 and TRBJ1-6; TRBD1 is a possible D gene (5 bases). The CDR3 extends over 14 amino acids. Germline lookup yields CDR1 LGHDT and CDR2 YNNKEL (reference sequence). V lost 10 bases, J lost 7 bases, and 17 bases lay in between. The CDR3 region is CATTDSDQNSPLHF. The CDR3 DNA reads as TGTGCCACAACTGACAGCGATCAAAATTCACCCCTCCACTTT.

This chain connects TRBV19 to TRBJ2-4; tentative D call: TRBD2 (6 bases). The CDR3 contains 14 residues. Germline V gene sequence: CDR1 LNHDA, CDR2 SQIVND (reference sequence). V gave up 10 bases and J gave up 2 bases, with 15 bases separating them. Here the CDR3 reads CATMGGVPKNIQYF. CDR3 nucleotide sequence: TGTGCCACTATGGGGGGAGTTCCCAAAAACATTCAGTACTTC.

V gene TRBV2 combines with J gene TRBJ2-5; 11 bases are shared with TRBD1. Germline V gene lookup returns CDR1 SNHLY and CDR2 FYNNEI. This CDR3 is built from 13 residues. Trimming removed 7 bases from V and 4 bases from J; junction bases left unmatched: 2. CDR3 sequence: CASTGQGGETQYF. CDR3 bases: TGTGCCAGCACGGGACAGGGGGGAGAGACCCAGTACTTC.

This clonotype has a count of ten or more. The genes are TRBV28 and TRBJ2-5; D not resolved. Germline V CDR1 and CDR2: MDHEN, SYDVKM. With 1 base removed from V and 5 bases from J, the gap between germline ends came to 5 bases. This CDR3 comprises 12 residues. This CDR3 is CASSLLSETQYF. The CDR3, as DNA: TGTGCCAGCAGTTTATTGAGTGAGACCCAGTACTTC.

The chain joins TRBV5-6 to TRBJ2-1; D gene ambiguous. This CDR3 comprises 16 residues. Trimming removed 4 bases from V and 2 bases from J, with 16 bases in between. Germline V lookup: CDR1 SGHDT, CDR2 YYEEEE. Here the CDR3 DNA reads TGTGCCAGCAGCCCGGACGGAGATGCTACCTACAATGAGCAGTTCTTC. It encodes CASSPDGDATYNEQFF.

This chain joins TRBV7-9 and TRBJ2-7; TRBD2 aligns across 7 bases. Germline lookup yields CDR1 SEHNR and CDR2 FQNEAQ (reference sequence). Trimming at V came to 1 base and at J to 5 bases, leaving 8 bases not matched to a gene. CDR3 length: 15 amino acids. The CDR3 DNA follows: TGTGCCAGCAGCTTAGTACGAGCGGGATTTAACGAGCAGTACTTC. This sequence encodes CASSLVRAGFNEQYF.

This clonotype came up many times. In DNA form, the CDR3 reads TGTGCCAGCAGCCCAAGTGGGTTCAGCAATCAGCCCCAGCATTTT. Protein product: CASSPSGFSNQPQHF. The chain employs TRBV7-2 and TRBJ1-5, with unresolved D. Per the germline V gene, CDR1 is SGHTA and CDR2 is FQGNSA. The CDR3 totals 15 residues. With 5 bases removed from V and 1 base from J, the gap between germline ends came to 12 bases.

The sample holds a few counts of this clonotype. V usage is TRBV28 and J usage is TRBJ2-5; possible D gene TRBD1, 5 bases. Germline CDR1 MDHEN, CDR2 SYDVKM. Trimming took 5 bases from V and 5 from J, leaving 15 bases between them. The CDR3 is 14 residues long. The CDR3 nucleotides read TGTGCCAGCAGTCGACCCGACAGCTCGGAGACCCAGTACTTC. It translates to CASSRPDSSETQYF.

The genes are TRBV18 and TRBJ2-1; weak D call: TRBD2 (5 bases). CDR1 and CDR2 from the germline V gene are KGHSH and LQKENI. This CDR3 contains 15 residues. The V end was cut by 3 bases, the J end by 4 bases, with 13 bases between. CDR3 in DNA: TGTGCCAGCTCACCGGGAGAGCAGCTATACAATGAGCAGTTCTTC. Protein sequence: CASSPGEQLYNEQFF.